A selection of T cell receptor beta chains follows, all from one sample in a study of cytotoxic CD8 clonotypes in ibrutinib-treated CLL. The repertoire was sequenced with immunoSEQ multiplex PCR; TCRdb's copy has only in-frame clones and lacks some. The top ten hold around 6% of the sample, which has approximately 280,000 clones, more than 70% seen once. Sequencing was performed on PBMCs, taken at disease progression, from a patient treated with ibrutinib. These receptor sequences come from a human donor with chronic lymphocytic leukemia. CDR3s include the opening cysteine and the closing phenylalanine or tryptophan. A D gene is named only where the DNA matches it firmly. Only some rows state a clone size, as once, few, many or a class for expanded clones.

D gene	J gene	V gene	clone size	CDR3 DNA	CDR3 protein
TRBD2	TRBJ2-1	TRBV15	NA	TGTGCCACCAGCCCAAAGGGGAACGGGAGGGCTCACAATGAGCAGTTCTTC	CATSPKGNGRAHNEQFF
TRBD2	TRBJ2-2	TRBV15	NA	TGTGCCACCAGCAGACTAGCGGGGGACACCGGGGAGCTGTTTTTT	CATSRLAGDTGELFF
TRBD1	TRBJ2-7	TRBV10-3	NA	TGTGCCATCAGTGGCACAGGGGGAGTCCACGACGAGCAGTACTTC	CAISGTGGVHDEQYF
NA	TRBJ1-2	TRBV1	NA	TGCACCAGCAGCCGAGAGGCACCCCGGGGCTATGGCTACACCTTC	CTSSREAPRGYGYTF
TRBD2	TRBJ2-1	TRBV10-3	NA	TGTGCCATCAGTGAGGTGTGGCTAGCGGGAGGCCCATGGGTCAATGAGCAGTTCTTC	CAISEVWLAGGPWVNEQFF
TRBD1	TRBJ2-5	TRBV7-9	NA	TGTGCCAGCAGCTCGACAGGGGGCGGGGACCCCTTTCAAGAGACCCAGTACTTC	CASSSTGGGDPFQETQYF
NA	TRBJ1-1	TRBV5-6	NA	TGTGCCAGCAGCGCTCACATGAACACTGAAGCTTTCTTT	CASSAHMNTEAFF
NA	TRBJ1-1	TRBV18	NA	TGTGCCAGCTCACCGCCTCTGGGGTGGAACACTGAAGCTTTCTTT	CASSPPLGWNTEAFF
TRBD2	TRBJ2-1	TRBV5-1	NA	TGCGCCAGCAGCTTTTCCGGGACTAGCCTCTACAATGAGCAGTTCTTC	CASSFSGTSLYNEQFF
NA	TRBJ2-7	TRBV7-3	once	TGTGCCAGCAGCTTAACCAGCGGGCTGGGAGAGCAGTACTTC	CASSLTSGLGEQYF
TRBD2	TRBJ2-2	TRBV9	few	TGTGCCAGCAGCGTATCTAGCGGGCCGTTCGGGGAGCTGTTTTTT	CASSVSSGPFGELFF
TRBD2	TRBJ2-1	TRBV18	NA	TGTGCCAGCTCACCCGAAGCGGGAGATGAGCAGTTCTTC	CASSPEAGDEQFF
NA	TRBJ1-1	TRBV29-1	once	TGCAGCGTTGAAGAGTCCATGAACACTGAAGCTTTCTTT	CSVEESMNTEAFF
TRBD2	TRBJ2-3	TRBV7-6	NA	TGTGCCAGCAGCTTGACTAGCGGGAGAGATACGCAGTATTTT	CASSLTSGRDTQYF
NA	TRBJ2-7	TRBV10-3	NA	TGTGCCATCAGTGGCAGCGGACAGTACGAGCAGTACTTC	CAISGSGQYEQYF
TRBD2	TRBJ2-1	TRBV29-1	NA	TGCAGCGTTGAAGGGTCTAGCGGAGCCCCCAATGAGCAGTTCTTC	CSVEGSSGAPNEQFF
TRBD1	TRBJ2-5	TRBV5-1	NA	TGCGCCAGCAGCTTTCGGGACAGGGGAAAGGAGACCCAGTACTTC	CASSFRDRGKETQYF
NA	TRBJ2-7	TRBV5-6	NA	TGTGCCAGCAGTATTATCGGCGAGCAGTACTTC	CASSIIGEQYF
NA	TRBJ1-2	TRBV6-1	NA	TGTGCCAGCAGTGAACAGCCTGGGGCTGGGGGCTACACCTTC	CASSEQPGAGGYTF
TRBD1	TRBJ1-1	TRBV9	NA	TGTGCCAGCAGCGAGGGACAGCCGAACACTGAAGCTTTCTTT	CASSEGQPNTEAFF
NA	TRBJ1-2	TRBV5-1	NA	TGCGCCAGCAGCTTTCCCAGGGCCAATGGCTACACCTTC	CASSFPRANGYTF
NA	TRBJ1-1	TRBV5-1	NA	TGCGCCAGCAGCTTCTCGGGGTATTGGGAAGCTTTCTTT	CASSFSGYWEAFF
NA	TRBJ2-3	TRBV5-1	NA	TGCGCCAGCAGCTTAAGGGCCGTGCGGGGCAGCACAGATACGCAGTATTTT	CASSLRAVRGSTDTQYF
NA	TRBJ2-3	TRBV7-9	NA	TGTGCCAGCAGCTCGAGCGCTCCGATCCGAGATACGCAGTATTTT	CASSSSAPIRDTQYF
NA	TRBJ2-7	TRBV5-1	NA	TGCGCCAGCAGCTTGGTCGGCAACTCCTACGAGCAGTACTTC	CASSLVGNSYEQYF
NA	TRBJ2-5	TRBV6-5	NA	TGTGCCAGCAGTTACGAAGGGGCTAGACGGGAGACCCAGTACTTC	CASSYEGARRETQYF
NA	TRBJ2-1	TRBV18	NA	TGTGCCAGCTCTGCAGACAGGGGGCGACTAGCGGGGAACAATGAGCAGTTCTTC	CASSADRGRLAGNNEQFF
NA	TRBJ1-2	TRBV14	few	TGTGCCAGCAGCCAGCTACCCGGGACCTATGGCTACACCTTC	CASSQLPGTYGYTF
NA	TRBJ1-5	TRBV12-1	NA	TGTGCCAGCAGCGACTGGACCATTGATAGCAATCAGCCCCAGCATTTT	CASSDWTIDSNQPQHF
NA	TRBJ2-3	TRBV6-1	NA	TGTGCCAGCAGTGAATTAGGGACACTAAGCACAGATACGCAGTATTTT	CASSELGTLSTDTQYF
TRBD1	TRBJ2-2	TRBV29-1	NA	TGCAGCGCTTTGGGACAGGGTGTTTCGGGGGAGCTGTTTTTT	CSALGQGVSGELFF
TRBD1	TRBJ2-1	TRBV5-1	NA	TGCGCCAGCAGCTTGGCCTCCGGGACAGGGTTCTACAATGAGCAGTTCTTC	CASSLASGTGFYNEQFF
TRBD2	TRBJ2-7	TRBV15	few	TGTGCCACCAGCAGAGATCAGTGGACTAGCTACGAGCAGTACTTC	CATSRDQWTSYEQYF
NA	TRBJ2-7	TRBV7-2	NA	TGTGCCAGCAGCTCGAGACAGGTTCACGAGCAGTACTTC	CASSSRQVHEQYF
NA	TRBJ1-2	TRBV4-1	NA	TGCGCCAGCAGCCAAGGTTATGGCTACACCTTC	CASSQGYGYTF
TRBD1	TRBJ2-7	TRBV7-9	once	TGTGCCAGCAGCTTAGGGGGGCTGGGACAGGGGGCTTACGAGCAGTACTTC	CASSLGGLGQGAYEQYF
TRBD2	TRBJ2-7	TRBV5-4	NA	TGTGCCAGCAGCTTGGAGGGCGGGAGCGGCTACGAGCAGTACTTC	CASSLEGGSGYEQYF
NA	TRBJ1-2	TRBV4-3	few	TGCGCCAGCAGCCAAGTGGCTGGGGGCGGCTACACCTTC	CASSQVAGGGYTF